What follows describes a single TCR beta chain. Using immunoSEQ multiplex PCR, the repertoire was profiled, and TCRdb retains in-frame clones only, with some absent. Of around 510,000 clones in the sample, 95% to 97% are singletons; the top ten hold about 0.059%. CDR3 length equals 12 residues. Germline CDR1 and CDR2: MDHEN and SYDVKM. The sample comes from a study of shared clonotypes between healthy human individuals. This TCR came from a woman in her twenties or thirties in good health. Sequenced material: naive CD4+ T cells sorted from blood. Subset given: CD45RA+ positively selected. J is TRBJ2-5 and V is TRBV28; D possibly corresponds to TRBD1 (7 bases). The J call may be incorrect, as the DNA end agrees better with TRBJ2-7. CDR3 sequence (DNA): TGTGCCAGCACCAGGGGGGTCTACGAGCAGTACTTC. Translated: CASTRGVYEQYF.